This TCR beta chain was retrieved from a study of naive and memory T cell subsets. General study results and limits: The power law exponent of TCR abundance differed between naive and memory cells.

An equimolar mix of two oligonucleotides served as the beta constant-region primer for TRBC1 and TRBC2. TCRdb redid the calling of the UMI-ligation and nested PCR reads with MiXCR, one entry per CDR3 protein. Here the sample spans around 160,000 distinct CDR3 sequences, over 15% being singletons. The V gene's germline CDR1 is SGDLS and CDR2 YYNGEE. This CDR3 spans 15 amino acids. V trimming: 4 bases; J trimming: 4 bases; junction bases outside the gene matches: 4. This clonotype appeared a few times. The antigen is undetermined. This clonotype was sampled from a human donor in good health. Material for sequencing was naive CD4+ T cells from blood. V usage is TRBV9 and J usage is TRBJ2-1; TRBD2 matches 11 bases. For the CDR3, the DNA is TGTGCCAGCAGCTGGGGACTAGCGGATTACAATGAGCAGTTCTTC. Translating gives CASSWGLADYNEQFF.